This record covers a single T cell receptor (beta chain). Its antigen is undetermined. At one end the junction does not follow the germline gene, possibly because of a read error. The data originate from a study of somatic mutations in cytotoxic T cells in rheumatoid arthritis. Study summary: Flow sorting at nearly 100% purity was applied to some V beta antibody-stained T-cell populations, which included V beta1+ cells sequenced for TCRB.

Findings of the study overall: Antigen specificity of the expanded CD8+ clones was not determined. Between rheumatoid arthritis patients and age-matched healthy controls, CD8+ T-cell clonality showed no significant difference.

In the original workflow: Matches to published virus-specific TCRB sequences were rare among patient CD8+ clones larger than 1%. This table comes from immunoSEQ multiplex PCR, and its TCRdb copy is limited to in-frame clones, with some not included. The V and J calls and the clone size are those of that table, but D and trimming were determined from the DNA. The repertoire has some 15,000 clones, about 80% of them found once; the top ten carry over 9.5%. The source is an adult with rheumatoid arthritis. Sample: CD8+ T cells sorted from blood.

The CDR3 DNA is TGTGCTAGCAGCCCGGGACAGGGAGTTAATGAAAAACTGTTTTTT. The encoded protein is CASSPGQGVNEKLFF. The chain recombines TRBV7-7 with TRBJ1-4; 9 nucleotides agree with TRBD1. The CDR3 length is 15 residues. The germline gives CDR1 SSHAT, CDR2 FNYEAQ (reference sequence). Looking up the rest from reference TRBV7-7 and TRBJ1-4 gives the full variable domain: GAGVSQSPRYKVTKRGQDVTLRCDPISSHATLYWYQQALGQGPEFLTYFNYEAQPDKSGLPSDRFSAERPEGSISTLTIQRTEQRDSAMYRCASSPGQGVNEKLFFGSGTQLSVL.